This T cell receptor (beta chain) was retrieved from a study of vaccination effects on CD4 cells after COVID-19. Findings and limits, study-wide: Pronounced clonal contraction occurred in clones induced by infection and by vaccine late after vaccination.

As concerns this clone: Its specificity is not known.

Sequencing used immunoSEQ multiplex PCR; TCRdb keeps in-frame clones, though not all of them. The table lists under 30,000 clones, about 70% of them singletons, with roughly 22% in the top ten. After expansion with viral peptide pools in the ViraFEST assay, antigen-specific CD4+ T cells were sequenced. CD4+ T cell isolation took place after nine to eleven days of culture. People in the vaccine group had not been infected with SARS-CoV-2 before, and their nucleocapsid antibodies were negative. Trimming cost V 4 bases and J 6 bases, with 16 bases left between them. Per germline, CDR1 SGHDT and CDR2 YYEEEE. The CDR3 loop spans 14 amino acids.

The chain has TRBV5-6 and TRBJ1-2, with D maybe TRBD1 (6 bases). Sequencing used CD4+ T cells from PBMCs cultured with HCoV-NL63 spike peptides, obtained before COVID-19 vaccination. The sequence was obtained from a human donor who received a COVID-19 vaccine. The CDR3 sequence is CASSRSTGSDGYTF. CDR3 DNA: TGTGCCAGCAGCCGCTCGACAGGATCTGATGGCTACACCTTC.